Sequencing of this T cell receptor beta chain was carried out in a study of blood T cell repertoires in COVID-19. Study-wide background: Collection of acute and convalescent COVID-19 samples took place in the United States, Italy and Spain. T cells, B-cell-depleted T cells, or PBMCs provided the cDNA or gDNA that served as material.

This clone was seen only once. As handled by the study authors: Cell counts per sample came from amplifying reference gene primers. Clones were read by immunoSEQ multiplex PCR, and TCRdb kept only the in-frame ones, dropping some. V and J calls plus clone size are reproduced from that table; the DNA served to infer D and trimming. This table holds roughly 150,000 clones, 80% to 90% found once. The CDR3 is 15 amino acids. Trimming removed 5 bases from V and 7 bases from J; junction bases left unmatched: 6. The germline CDR1 and CDR2 sequences are SGHVS and FQNEAQ. This receptor was identified in a woman aged 60 to 75 with active COVID-19. The gene calls are TRBV7-8 and TRBJ2-1, with 12 nucleotides matching TRBD2. Sequences were obtained from peripheral blood. The CDR3 region has the DNA TGTGCCAGCAGCGTGACTAGCGGGAGTAGGAATGAGCAGTTCTTC. This sequence encodes CASSVTSGSRNEQFF.